A single sample is the source of the 28 T cell receptor beta chains below, sequenced in a study of PD-1 blockade in classical Hodgkin lymphoma. Time point defined: cycle 4 day 1 (C4D1), after more than five weeks of nivolumab. There was relapse after autologous stem cell transplantation in every patient, and there was variation in brentuximab vedotin exposure. CD4+ T cells were purified from thawed PBMCs by magnetic negative selection. Generated by immunoSEQ multiplex PCR, the TCRdb table keeps only in-frame clones and is missing some. The sample lists roughly 18,000 clones, approximately 72% occurring once. The specimen was CD4+ T cells from blood, collected before the fourth cycle of nivolumab. These receptor sequences come from a human donor with classical Hodgkin lymphoma.

This rearrangement joins TRBV7-9 to TRBJ1-1; 9 positions match TRBD1. Germline lookup yields CDR1 SEHNR and CDR2 FQNEAQ (reference sequence). V lost 3 bases and J lost 1; bases outside the gene matches: 6. This CDR3 spans 16 amino acids. The CDR3 DNA is TGTGCCAGCAGCTTCAACAGGGGGCGAGGGAACACTGAAGCTTTCTTT. As protein: CASSFNRGRGNTEAFF. The complete variable domain, with remaining parts taken from reference TRBV7-9 and TRBJ1-1, reads DTGVSQNPRHKITKRGQNVTFRCDPISEHNRLYWYRQTLGQGPEFLTYFQNEAQLEKSRLLSDRFSAERPKGSFSTLEIQRTEQGDSAMYLCASSFNRGRGNTEAFFGQGTRLTVV.

This chain links TRBV29-1 with TRBJ1-3; 9 nucleotides match TRBD1. Losses at the gene ends were 5 bases for V and 5 bases for J; bases not matched to a gene: 16. The CDR3 is 17 residues long. Germline loops: CDR1 SQVTM, CDR2 ANQGSEA. CDR3 nucleotide sequence: TGCAGCGTTCTGAGAACGACAGGGGGTACCCCCCGAAACACCATATATTTT. Translation: CSVLRTTGGTPRNTIYF.

This clone was counted once. The chain recombines TRBV10-2 with TRBJ2-2, with 8 nucleotides matching TRBD2. Trimming took 5 bases from V and 5 from J; bases not matched to a gene: 1. In germline, CDR1 is WSHSY, CDR2 SAAADI. This CDR3 spans 13 amino acids. This CDR3 is CASSSGSTGELFF. The CDR3 DNA follows: TGCGCCAGCAGTAGCGGGAGTACCGGGGAGCTGTTTTTT.

The chain carries TRBV25-1 and TRBJ2-7, with TRBD2 identical over 12 bases. The CDR3 length is 16 residues. V was pared by 10 bases and J by 4 bases, with 14 bases of the junction left unmatched. Per the germline V gene, CDR1 is MGHDK and CDR2 is SYGVNS. The CDR3 is CATPRSTSGSRYEQYF. The CDR3 coding sequence is TGTGCCACACCACGATCGACTAGCGGGAGTAGGTACGAGCAGTACTTC.

This chain links TRBV5-6 with TRBJ1-3; TRBD1 agrees at 9 bases. Looked up from germline, CDR1 is SGHDT and CDR2 is YYEEEE. CDR3 length: 16 residues. V lost 4 bases, J lost 7 bases, and 12 bases stayed unmatched. Here the CDR3 DNA reads TGTGCCAGCAGCCATAGGACAGGGGCACACTCGAACACCATATATTTT. Translation gives CASSHRTGAHSNTIYF.

The CDR3 is CASSLGQGWQPQHF. DNA of the CDR3: TGCGCCAGCAGTTTAGGGCAGGGGTGGCAGCCCCAGCATTTT. The chain uses TRBV10-2 and TRBJ1-5; a possible D gene is TRBD1 (6 bases). The length of the CDR3 is 14 residues. Trimming removed 5 bases from V and 7 bases from J, with 15 bases in between. Germline V gene sequence: CDR1 WSHSY, CDR2 SAAADI.

This chain joins TRBV9 and TRBJ2-3; possibly TRBD2 for D (6 bases). V was trimmed by 3 bases and J by 4 bases, leaving 18 bases between them. Germline V gene lookup returns CDR1 SGDLS and CDR2 YYNGEE. This CDR3 contains 16 residues. In nucleotides, the CDR3 is TGTGCCAGCAGCGACGGGGACTTGACCCCCCCAGATACGCAGTATTTT. Translation: CASSDGDLTPPDTQYF.

The chain uses TRBV5-5 and TRBJ2-5; D unclear. V was pared by 0 bases and J by 0 bases, with 6 bases between. The CDR3 spans 14 residues. CDR1 and CDR2 from the germline V gene are SGHKS and YYEKEE (reference sequence). The CDR3 here is CASSLGVYQETQYF. In DNA form, the CDR3 reads TGTGCCAGCAGCTTGGGTGTGTACCAAGAGACCCAGTACTTC.

This chain links TRBV7-6 with TRBJ2-7, with D perhaps matching TRBD2 (5 bases). V was clipped by 2 bases and J by 7 bases, with 15 bases between them. Looked up from germline, CDR1 is SGHVS and CDR2 is FNYEAQ. The CDR3 extends over 14 amino acids. The CDR3 spells CASSLLDPSGEQYF. CDR3 bases: TGTGCCAGCAGCTTACTGGACCCATCGGGGGAGCAGTACTTC.

The chain links TRBV5-1 to TRBJ2-3; 8 positions match TRBD2. The germline V gene has CDR1 SGHRS and CDR2 YFSETQ. This CDR3 contains 16 residues. J was trimmed by 0 bases and V by 4 bases; bases with no gene match: 7. The CDR3 DNA is TGCGCCAGCAGCCCCCGGGGGGGCGGGAGCACAGATACGCAGTATTTT. The encoded protein is CASSPRGGGSTDTQYF.

This clone came up a few times. CDR3 residues: CASSYRALTPLHF. CDR3 DNA: TGTGCCAGCAGTTACCGAGCCCTAACACCCCTCCACTTT. This chain uses TRBV6-5 with TRBJ1-6; no clear D gene. The CDR3 runs 13 residues. CDR1 is MNHEY, CDR2 SVGAGI, per germline. The V end lost 2 bases, the J end lost 11 bases, and 10 bases lay between the germline ends.

This clone has a handful of counts. The V and J genes are TRBV5-4 and TRBJ1-2, with no clear D. This CDR3 spans 13 amino acids. Per germline, CDR1 SGHNT and CDR2 YYREEE (reference sequence). Trimming removed 1 base at V and 4 bases at J, with 8 bases between. CDR3 loop: CASSLNSIYGYTF. CDR3 in DNA: TGTGCCAGCAGCTTGAACAGCATCTATGGCTACACCTTC.

This clone was counted a single time. This chain links TRBV9 with TRBJ1-4, with D hard to call. This CDR3 comprises 15 residues. V lost 4 bases, J lost 8 bases, and 18 bases lay in between. Germline loops: CDR1 SGDLS, CDR2 YYNGEE. The chain's CDR3 is CASSPSDGVWEKLFF. The DNA for the CDR3 is TGTGCCAGCAGCCCCTCCGATGGGGTCTGGGAAAAACTGTTTTTT.

The chain links TRBV6-1 to TRBJ1-6; D is undetermined. Trimming took off 6 bases at V and 0 bases at J, with 9 bases between the two ends. Germline assignment: CDR1 MNHNS and CDR2 SASEGT. The CDR3 is 15 residues long. DNA for the CDR3: TGTGCCAGCAGAATCCTGAGCTCCTATAATTCACCCCTCCACTTT. This translates into CASRILSSYNSPLHF.

This clone was detected a few times. V is TRBV11-2 and J is TRBJ1-4; no definite D call. This CDR3 contains 18 residues. V dropped 1 base and J dropped 2 bases, with 17 bases sitting between them. Germline V CDR1 and CDR2: SGHAT, FQNNGV. The CDR3 reads CASSLVARGSVTNEKLFF. The CDR3 DNA reads TGTGCCAGCAGCTTAGTCGCTCGGGGTTCGGTGACTAATGAAAAACTGTTTTTT.

The V and J genes are TRBV7-9 and TRBJ1-1; D perhaps matches TRBD1 (6 bases). Trimming removed 5 bases at V and 5 bases at J, with 18 bases between. The CDR3 has 15 residues. CDR1 and CDR2 (germline): SEHNR, FQNEAQ (reference sequence). CDR3 coding DNA: TGTGCCAGCAGCCTCCAGGGGCAGGGAGGGACTGAAGCTTTCTTT. Amino acid sequence: CASSLQGQGGTEAFF.

As DNA, the CDR3 is TGTGCCAGTAGTTCCCGGACTAGCAGCACAGATACGCAGTATTTT. Translating it yields CASSSRTSSTDTQYF. The rearrangement uses TRBV19 and TRBJ2-3, with 8 positions matching TRBD2. CDR1 and CDR2 from the germline V gene are LNHDA and SQIVND (reference sequence). The J segment lost 0 bases and the V segment lost 5 bases, leaving 4 bases of the junction unmatched. This CDR3 is built from 15 residues.

V and J are TRBV28 and TRBJ2-2, with D maybe TRBD2 (6 bases). The V gene's germline CDR1 is MDHEN and CDR2 SYDVKM. V lost 7 bases and J lost 2, with 11 bases in between. CDR3 length equals 14 residues. CDR3 sequence (DNA): TGTGCCAGCAAAGGACTACGAAACACCGGGGAGCTGTTTTTT. This gives the protein CASKGLRNTGELFF.

The chain couples TRBV4-1 to TRBJ1-2; no clear D. The CDR3 covers 16 residues. V was pared by 1 base and J by 2 bases, with 14 bases between. Germline lookup yields CDR1 MGHRA and CDR2 YSYEKL. CDR3 protein: CASSQGSAPLNYGYTF. Here the CDR3 DNA reads TGCGCCAGCAGCCAAGGGTCGGCCCCTTTAAACTATGGCTACACCTTC.

The chain links TRBV5-1 to TRBJ1-2; D is unclear. Germline lookup yields CDR1 SGHRS and CDR2 YFSETQ. V gave up 5 bases and J gave up 4 bases, with 15 bases separating them. This CDR3 spans 14 amino acids. Written as DNA, the CDR3 is TGCGCCAGCAGTTCTCTTGACCAACTCTATGGCTACACCTTC. This codes for CASSSLDQLYGYTF.

The rearrangement joins TRBV9 to TRBJ1-6, with 8 nucleotides matching TRBD1. CDR1 is SGDLS, CDR2 YYNGEE, per germline. The CDR3 covers 18 residues. V trimming: 1 base; J trimming: 2 bases; junction bases outside the gene matches: 8. CDR3 residues: CASSVLPDRATYNSPLHF. As DNA, the CDR3 is TGTGCCAGCAGCGTACTACCGGACAGGGCGACCTATAATTCACCCCTCCACTTT.

V is TRBV7-2 and J is TRBJ2-2, with D perhaps being TRBD1 or TRBD2 (5 bases each). The CDR3 has 16 amino acids. Trimming took off 6 bases at V and 5 bases at J, with 19 bases between the two ends. The germline V gene has CDR1 SGHTA and CDR2 FQGNSA. As DNA, the CDR3 is TGTGCCAGCAGACAAACTAGGGGAGCTTGGACCGGGGAGCTGTTTTTT. Its protein is CASRQTRGAWTGELFF.

The J gene is TRBJ1-1, the V gene TRBV7-2; D remains unclear. CDR1 SGHTA and CDR2 FQGNSA come from the germline V gene. The V end was cut by 3 bases, the J end by 1 base, with 9 bases between. The CDR3 length is 14 residues. CDR3 sequence (DNA): TGTGCCAGCAGCTTTCCGAGGTCGAACACTGAAGCTTTCTTT. The encoded protein is CASSFPRSNTEAFF. The full variable domain, its missing parts supplied by reference TRBV7-2 and TRBJ1-1, is GAGVSQSPSNKVTEKGKDVELRCDPISGHTALYWYRQSLGQGLEFLIYFQGNSAPDKSGLPSDRFSAERTGGSVSTLTIQRTQQEDSAVYLCASSFPRSNTEAFFGQGTRLTVV.

This rearrangement joins TRBV7-2 to TRBJ2-1; D may be TRBD2 (6 bases). CDR3 length equals 16 residues. Germline CDR1 SGHTA, CDR2 FQGNSA. Trimming took 5 bases from V and 5 from J, leaving 19 bases between them. CDR3 loop: CASSLDRTTPHNEQFF. CDR3 nucleotide sequence: TGTGCCAGCAGCCTCGACCGGACTACCCCTCACAATGAGCAGTTCTTC.

A few counts support this clone. As DNA, the CDR3 is TGTGCCAGCAGGGGGACAGGGGGGACGTATGGCTACACCTTC. Translated: CASRGTGGTYGYTF. The gene calls are TRBV2 and TRBJ1-2; the match to TRBD1 covers 11 bases. CDR1 is SNHLY, CDR2 FYNNEI, per germline. This CDR3 is 14 amino acids long. The trim removed 6 bases at V and 5 bases at J, leaving 5 bases unmatched.

The gene calls are TRBV18 and TRBJ1-2; D is possibly TRBD1 (6 bases). This CDR3 has 15 residues. V was cut by 3 bases and J by 0 bases, with 11 bases left in between. Germline CDR1 KGHSH, CDR2 LQKENI. In nucleotides, the CDR3 is TGTGCCAGCTCACCTCGGACAGAGACTAACTATGGCTACACCTTC. It encodes CASSPRTETNYGYTF.

As concerns this clone: Mismatch with germline at one junction end may stem from a read error. The chain couples TRBV11-2 to TRBJ2-1; 16 nucleotides match TRBD2. Germline V CDR1 and CDR2: SGHAT, FQNNGV. The length of the CDR3 is 14 residues. The CDR3 nucleotides read TGTGCCAGCAGCCTCCCGGGACTAGCGGGAGGGCCCGTCTTC. Amino acid sequence: CASSLPGLAGGPVF.

This chain links TRBV7-6 with TRBJ2-1; 10 bases are shared with TRBD2. This CDR3 is 15 amino acids long. The V and J ends lost 1 base and 8 bases, in that order; junction bases with no gene match: 5. Germline loops: CDR1 SGHVS, CDR2 FNYEAQ. For the CDR3, the DNA is TGTGCCAGCAGCTTAGTAGCTAGCGGGAGCTATGAGCAGTTCTTC. Residues: CASSLVASGSYEQFF.